This is a list of T cell receptor beta chains from one sample in a study of cytomegalovirus exposure and HLA in healthy donors. Profiled with immunoSEQ multiplex PCR; TCRdb holds only in-frame clones, not every one. The data contain about 130,000 clones, roughly four fifths of them seen just once; the ten biggest clones take up roughly 10%. What was sequenced was PBMCs. Every receptor here comes from a male donor in good health and CMV-seropositive. Both conserved end residues are part of each CDR3. D genes are given only for firm matches. Clone size appears in some rows only: once, few, many, or a class for an expanded clone.

size | D | J | V | DNA | CDR3
once | TRBD1 | TRBJ1-5 | TRBV18 | TGTGCCAGCTCACCCTCACAGGGGGCGAGCAATCAGCCCCAGCATTTT | CASSPSQGASNQPQHF
. | TRBD1 | TRBJ1-1 | TRBV5-6 | TGTGCCAGCAGCTCAGTTGACAGGGGTGCGAACACTGAAGCTTTCTTT | CASSSVDRGANTEAFF
. | . | TRBJ1-2 | TRBV30 | TGTGCCTGGAGTGTACGTAAACAGGGCATCTATGGCTACACCTTC | CAWSVRKQGIYGYTF
once | TRBD1 | TRBJ2-5 | TRBV7-3 | TGTGCCAGCAGCTCCACAGGGGCACAAGAGACCCAGTACTTC | CASSSTGAQETQYF
. | . | TRBJ1-4 | TRBV5-1 | TGCGCCAGCAGCGTTGCGGGGTCCCGTACTGAAAAACTGTTTTTT | CASSVAGSRTEKLFF
. | TRBD1 | TRBJ2-5 | TRBV28 | TGTGCCAGCAGTTTACCACCTAACAGGGGCGGAGAGACCCAGTACTTC | CASSLPPNRGGETQYF
once | TRBD1 | TRBJ1-2 | TRBV7-2 | TGTGCCAGCCGCCCCGGGACAGTCTATGGCTACACCTTC | CASRPGTVYGYTF
. | . | TRBJ1-5 | TRBV7-2 | TGTGCCAGCAGCTTATCGAGCAATCAGCCCCAGCATTTT | CASSLSSNQPQHF
. | TRBD1 | TRBJ2-1 | TRBV4-3 | TGCGCCAGCAGCCAAGTGGGGACAGGCCCCTTTAGTGAGCAGTTCTTC | CASSQVGTGPFSEQFF
once | TRBD2 | TRBJ2-3 | TRBV4-3 | TGCGCCAGCAGCCAAGCTCTAAGCGGGGACACAGATACGCAGTATTTT | CASSQALSGDTDTQYF
. | TRBD2 | TRBJ2-5 | TRBV7-2 | TGTGCCAGCAGCTTATTGCGGAGGGAGGGTAGACCTCAAGAGACCCAGTACTTC | CASSLLRREGRPQETQYF
. | TRBD2 | TRBJ2-1 | TRBV5-1 | TGCGCCAGCAGCGGTCTAGCGGGAGGCAATGAGCAGTTCTTC | CASSGLAGGNEQFF
few | . | TRBJ2-6 | TRBV4-3 | TGCGCCAGCAGCCAAGGGGAAGGCTCTGGGGCCAACGGCCTGACTTTC | CASSQGEGSGANGLTF
few | . | TRBJ2-1 | TRBV2 | TGTGCCAGCAGTGAATCTTACAATGAGCAGTTCTTC | CASSESYNEQFF
. | TRBD1 | TRBJ2-1 | TRBV7-2 | TGTGCCAGCAGCCTACAACCGGGACAGGGCCTCAATGAGCAGTTCTTC | CASSLQPGQGLNEQFF
once | . | TRBJ2-3 | TRBV9 | TGTGCCAGCAGCGCGGGGACTGGCTGGGGGGGCACAGATACGCAGTATTTT | CASSAGTGWGGTDTQYF
. | TRBD1 | TRBJ1-4 | TRBV9 | TGTGCCAGCAGCGCAGGGGGCGATACTGAAAAACTGTTTTTT | CASSAGGDTEKLFF
. | . | TRBJ1-2 | TRBV19 | TGTGCCAGTAGTGCCCTCCGGGGAGGCTACACCTTC | CASSALRGGYTF
. | . | TRBJ2-5 | TRBV11-3 | TGTGCCAGCAGCTTAGAGCGGAGCCAAGAGACCCAGTACTTC | CASSLERSQETQYF
. | TRBD1 | TRBJ1-2 | TRBV28 | TGTGCCAGCACCAAAGGGGGCAGGGTAGGCAGCTATGGCTACACCTTC | CASTKGGRVGSYGYTF
. | . | TRBJ2-5 | TRBV18 | TGTGCCAGCTCACCACAGGGGATAAGGGAGACCCAGTACTTC | CASSPQGIRETQYF
few | TRBD1 | TRBJ1-1 | TRBV7-9 | TGTTCCAGCAGCTTAGGTGGGACAGGGGGTTTGAACACTGAAGCTTTCTTT | CSSSLGGTGGLNTEAFF
once | . | TRBJ2-2 | TRBV6-5 | TGTGCCAGCAGTTTTACAGCCCGGGAGCTGTTTTTT | CASSFTARELFF
few | . | TRBJ2-5 | TRBV5-1 | TGCGCCAGCAGCTTGGAAAGGGGACTCGAAGAGACCCAGTACTTC | CASSLERGLEETQYF
. | TRBD2 | TRBJ2-1 | TRBV28 | TGTGCCAGCAGCCCCTGGACTAGCGGGACCAATGAGCAGTTCTTC | CASSPWTSGTNEQFF
. | TRBD2 | TRBJ2-7 | TRBV11-2 | TGTGCCAGCAGCCCCGGACTAGGCGACGAGCAGTACTTC | CASSPGLGDEQYF
few | . | TRBJ1-1 | TRBV11-2 | TGTGCCAGCAGCTTAACCACGGGTGCTGAAGCTTTCTTT | CASSLTTGAEAFF
. | . | TRBJ2-3 | TRBV4-3 | TGCGCCAGCAGCCAAGAATCTTACAGGACGAATACGCAGTATTTT | CASSQESYRTNTQYF
. | . | TRBJ1-5 | TRBV5-4 | TGTGCCAGCAGCCCGGACACCAATCAGCCCCAGCATTTT | CASSPDTNQPQHF
. | . | TRBJ2-5 | TRBV11-2 | TGTGCCAGCAGCCAGGACATACAAGAGACCCAGTACTTC | CASSQDIQETQYF